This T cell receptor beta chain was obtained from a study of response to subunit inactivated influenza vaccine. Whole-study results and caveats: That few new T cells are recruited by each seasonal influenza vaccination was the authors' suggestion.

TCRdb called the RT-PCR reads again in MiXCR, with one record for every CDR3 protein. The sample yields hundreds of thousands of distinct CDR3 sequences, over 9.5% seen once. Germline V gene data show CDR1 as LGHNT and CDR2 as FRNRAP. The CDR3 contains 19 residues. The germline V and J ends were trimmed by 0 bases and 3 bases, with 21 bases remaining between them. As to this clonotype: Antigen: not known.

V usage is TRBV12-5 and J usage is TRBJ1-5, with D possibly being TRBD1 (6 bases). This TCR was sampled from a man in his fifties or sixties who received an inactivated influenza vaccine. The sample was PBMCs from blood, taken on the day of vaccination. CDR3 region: CASGLVLGAGAFYNQPQHF. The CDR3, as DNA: TGTGCTAGTGGTTTGGTACTGGGGGCAGGGGCGTTCTACAATCAGCCCCAGCATTTT.